The rows below give T cell receptor beta chains drawn from one sample of a study of T cells in Graves' hyperthyroidism and ophthalmopathy. Each CDR3 protein is one row after TCRdb ran MiXCR on the multiplex PCR reads. The data show more than 500,000 distinct CDR3 sequences, with about 17% seen just once and 3.8% held by the top ten. Sequencing input: blood. The receptors were sampled from a woman aged 25 to 39 with Graves' hyperthyroidism. Each CDR3 is given with its conserved first and last residue. The order of the fields is V gene, J gene, clone size, D gene, CDR3 protein, CDR3 DNA. The D gene is left open where the match is weak. Not all rows give a size; the values are once, few, many and, for expanded clones, a class.

TRBV30	TRBJ1-1	NA	NA	CARGSWENTEAFF	TGTGCCCGAGGGAGCTGGGAGAACACTGAAGCTTTCTTT
TRBV12-5	TRBJ2-2	once	TRBD1	CASGLRQGADTGELFF	TGTGCTAGTGGTTTGCGACAGGGCGCGGACACCGGGGAGCTGTTTTTT
TRBV13	TRBJ1-3	few	NA	CASSSTDDSGNTIYF	TGTGCCAGCAGCTCGACAGACGACTCTGGAAACACCATATATTTT
TRBV4-1	TRBJ1-1	few	NA	CASSHQATQGNTEAFF	TGCGCCAGCAGCCACCAGGCTACCCAGGGGAACACTGAAGCTTTCTTT
TRBV12-3/TRBV12-4	TRBJ2-3	many	TRBD2	CASRALAASTDTQYF	TGTGCCAGCAGGGCCCTAGCGGCTAGCACAGATACGCAGTATTTT
TRBV7-9	TRBJ2-3	few	NA	CASSLGARNTQYF	TGTGCCAGCAGCTTAGGGGCTAGGAATACGCAGTATTTT
TRBV10-3	TRBJ1-4	many	TRBD1	CAIAERQGANEKLFF	TGTGCCATCGCAGAGCGACAGGGGGCTAATGAAAAACTGTTTTTT
TRBV5-1	TRBJ2-2	NA	NA	CASSFSESGELFF	TGCGCCAGCAGCTTTTCGGAATCCGGGGAGCTGTTTTTT
TRBV20-1	TRBJ2-3	NA	NA	CSARDTRTDTQYF	TGCAGTGCGAGGGACACTCGCACAGATACGCAGTATTTT
TRBV6-1	TRBJ1-6	few	NA	CASRGGTGISPLHF	TGTGCCAGCAGGGGCGGGACCGGTATTTCACCCCTCCACTTT
TRBV20-1	TRBJ2-5	many	TRBD1	CSATNRGRETQYF	TGCAGTGCTACGAACAGGGGAAGGGAGACCCAGTACTTC
TRBV5-1	TRBJ2-5	NA	NA	CASSVQGGETQYF	TGCGCCAGCAGCGTTCAGGGTGGAGAGACCCAGTACTTC
TRBV6-2/TRBV6-3	TRBJ2-1	few	NA	CASSFATPSNEQFF	TGTGCCAGCAGTTTCGCGACACCAAGTAATGAGCAGTTCTTC
TRBV4-3	TRBJ2-7	many	NA	CASSQASLGYEQYF	TGCGCCAGCAGCCAAGCTAGTTTGGGGTACGAGCAGTACTTC
TRBV5-1	TRBJ2-7	NA	TRBD1	CASSGWDRASGEQYF	TGCGCCAGCAGCGGTTGGGACAGGGCTTCGGGCGAGCAGTACTTC
TRBV28	TRBJ2-5	NA	NA	CASSSSLRDQYF	TGTGCCAGCAGCTCTTCTCTGAGAGACCAGTACTTC
TRBV3-1	TRBJ1-4	NA	NA	CASSFSGTNEKLFF	TGTGCCAGCAGCTTCAGCGGGACTAATGAAAAACTGTTTTTT
TRBV15	TRBJ2-1	NA	TRBD1	CATSTTNRGNQETQFF	TGTGCCACCAGCACGACCAACAGGGGAAACCAAGAGACCCAGTTCTTC
TRBV6-1	TRBJ2-1	many	TRBD2	CASTEALAGGGEQFF	TGTGCCAGCACCGAGGCCCTAGCGGGAGGGGGTGAGCAGTTCTTC
TRBV20-1	TRBJ1-4	few	TRBD1	CSARVHRGSEKLFF	TGCAGTGCTAGAGTACACAGGGGGTCTGAAAAACTGTTTTTT
TRBV28	TRBJ2-7	many	TRBD1	CASTGSDGDRREQYF	TGTGCCAGCACAGGGTCCGATGGGGACAGACGCGAGCAGTACTTC
TRBV30	TRBJ2-7	many	TRBD1	CAWSYGTGVGEQYF	TGTGCCTGGAGTTACGGGACAGGGGTGGGCGAGCAGTACTTC
TRBV28	TRBJ1-2	NA	TRBD1	CASRAPGTGGKYGYTF	TGTGCCAGCAGAGCCCCCGGGACAGGGGGCAAGTATGGCTACACCTTC
TRBV7-2	TRBJ1-1	many	NA	CASSLQAPPTEAFF	TGTGCCAGCAGCTTGCAGGCACCCCCCACCGAAGCTTTCTTT
TRBV18	TRBJ2-7	few	NA	CASSPYSSYEQYF	TGTGCCAGCTCACCATACTCCTCCTACGAGCAGTACTTC
TRBV6-2/TRBV6-3	TRBJ2-3	many	TRBD2	CASTTLATDTQYF	TGTGCCAGCACTACACTAGCGACAGATACGCAGTATTTT
TRBV6-2/TRBV6-3	TRBJ2-7	many	NA	CASSYSDWTVISYEQYF	TGTGCCAGCAGTTACTCTGATTGGACAGTGATCTCCTACGAGCAGTACTTC
TRBV6-1	TRBJ1-1	NA	NA	CASGTPEAFF	TGTGCCAGCGGGACACCAGAAGCTTTCTTT
TRBV11-3	TRBJ1-3	NA	TRBD1	CASSSRAGGDLRSGNTIYF	TGTGCCAGCAGCTCCCGGGCAGGGGGCGATTTAAGGTCTGGAAACACCATATATTTT
TRBV28	TRBJ2-7	many	TRBD1	CASSLWTLSGTGGGEQYF	TGTGCCAGCAGTTTATGGACCCTTTCCGGGACAGGGGGCGGCGAGCAGTACTTC
TRBV28	TRBJ2-2	many	TRBD1	CASSPTQGVTGELFF	TGTGCCAGCAGTCCGACCCAGGGGGTCACCGGGGAGCTGTTTTTT
TRBV27	TRBJ1-4	few	TRBD1	CAAGTGRVPNEKLFF	TGTGCCGCCGGGACAGGGAGGGTTCCTAATGAAAAACTGTTTTTT
TRBV12-3/TRBV12-4	TRBJ2-5	many	TRBD1	CASRQGARETQYF	TGTGCCAGCAGGCAGGGGGCTCGGGAGACCCAGTACTTC
TRBV2	TRBJ2-3	once	NA	CASSERGGVTDTQYF	TGTGCCAGCAGTGAGAGGGGGGGGGTCACAGATACGCAGTATTTT
TRBV20-1	TRBJ1-1	many	NA	CSAPGGVNTEAFF	TGCAGTGCCCCGGGGGGGGTGAACACTGAAGCTTTCTTT
TRBV5-8	TRBJ1-2	few	NA	CASSRLWAPYGYTF	TGTGCCAGCAGCCGGCTGTGGGCCCCCTATGGCTACACCTTC
TRBV3-1	TRBJ2-3	many	NA	CASSLPPSDTQYF	TGTGCCAGCAGCCTCCCTCCGTCGGATACGCAGTATTTT
TRBV5-5	TRBJ1-1	few	TRBD1	CASSPQAKGAWTEAFF	TGTGCCAGCTCCCCCCAGGCCAAGGGGGCATGGACTGAAGCTTTCTTT
TRBV12-3/TRBV12-4	TRBJ2-1	many	TRBD2	CASSLTGLPNNEQFF	TGTGCCAGCAGTTTGACGGGACTACCCAACAATGAGCAGTTCTTC